One sample yielded the 27 T cell receptor beta chains listed below, sequenced in a study of blood T cell repertoires in COVID-19. Sequencing used immunoSEQ multiplex PCR; TCRdb keeps in-frame clones, though not all of them. This sample has roughly 370,000 clones, with 85% to 90% found just once. Input material: PBMCs or T cells enriched from blood (not recorded which). The receptors shown here come from a woman aged 45-65 years who had recovered from COVID-19.

The chain carries TRBV7-9 and TRBJ1-2; 7 bases are shared with TRBD1. The CDR3 runs 14 residues. V shed 7 bases, J shed 3 bases, and the junction held 8 bases outside the gene matches. From germline, CDR1 is SEHNR and CDR2 FQNEAQ (reference sequence). Here the CDR3 reads CASTGDRIHYGYTF. The CDR3 DNA reads TGTGCCAGCACCGGGGACAGAATCCACTATGGCTACACCTTC. Filled out from reference TRBV7-9 and TRBJ1-2, the complete variable domain reads DTGVSQNPRHKITKRGQNVTFRCDPISEHNRLYWYRQTLGQGPEFLTYFQNEAQLEKSRLLSDRFSAERPKGSFSTLEIQRTEQGDSAMYLCASTGDRIHYGYTFGSGTRLTVV.

This chain uses TRBV7-9 with TRBJ2-7; D gene unclear. The CDR3 sequence is 14 residues long. Germline assignment: CDR1 SEHNR and CDR2 FQNEAQ (reference sequence). Trimming left V 1 base short and J 0 bases short, with 7 bases between. The DNA for the CDR3 is TGTGCCAGCAGCTTAGAAGAGAGCTCCTACGAGCAGTACTTC. Its translation: CASSLEESSYEQYF.

The V gene is TRBV7-2, the J gene TRBJ2-1; D is ambiguous. With 5 bases removed from V and 8 bases from J, the gap between germline ends came to 16 bases. This CDR3 region has 14 residues. Germline assignment: CDR1 SGHTA and CDR2 FQGNSA. DNA of the CDR3: TGTGCCAGCAGCAAGTTGTCCCGGGTGGATGAGCAGTTCTTC. This codes for CASSKLSRVDEQFF.

This clone was picked up one time. The V call is TRBV7-9, the J call TRBJ1-6; 7 bases map to TRBD1. CDR3 size: 17 residues. Trimming took 5 bases from V and 5 from J; bases not matched to a gene: 12. From germline, CDR1 is SEHNR and CDR2 FQNEAQ (reference sequence). CDR3 protein: CASSLGDRGHDNSPLHF. In nucleotides, the CDR3 is TGTGCCAGCAGCCTAGGGGATAGGGGGCACGATAATTCACCCCTCCACTTT.

The V call is TRBV4-1, the J call TRBJ2-7, with D perhaps TRBD1 (7 bases). V was clipped by 4 bases and J by 3 bases, with 19 bases between them. The CDR3 has 16 amino acids. Per the germline V gene, CDR1 is MGHRA and CDR2 is YSYEKL. CDR3 coding DNA: TGCGCCAGCAGCCTCGGAGGGGACAGAAGCATCTACGAGCAGTACTTC. It translates to CASSLGGDRSIYEQYF.

The gene calls are TRBV5-1 and TRBJ2-5, with TRBD2 matching 9 bases. The germline V gene has CDR1 SGHRS and CDR2 YFSETQ. The CDR3 is 14 residues long. Trimming cost V 5 bases and J 5 bases; bases outside gene matches: 7. This CDR3 reads CASRRGGGAETQYF. In DNA, the CDR3 is TGCGCCAGCAGGCGGGGGGGTGGCGCGGAGACCCAGTACTTC. Based on the CDR3 plus reference TRBV5-1 and TRBJ2-5, the full variable domain is KAGVTQTPRYLIKTRGQQVTLSCSPISGHRSVSWYQQTPGQGLQFLFEYFSETQRNKGNFPGRFSGRQFSNSRSEMNVSTLELGDSALYLCASRRGGGAETQYFGPGTRLLVL.

The gene calls are TRBV7-2 and TRBJ2-1; 10 positions agree with TRBD2. The CDR3 covers 16 residues. CDR1 SGHTA and CDR2 FQGNSA come from the germline V gene. The trim removed 3 bases at V and 7 bases at J, leaving 9 bases unmatched. This CDR3 reads CASSFHPSGGTNEQFF. The CDR3 DNA reads TGTGCCAGCAGCTTCCACCCTAGCGGGGGTACAAATGAGCAGTTCTTC. Combining the CDR3 with reference TRBV7-2 and TRBJ2-1 gives the whole variable domain GAGVSQSPSNKVTEKGKDVELRCDPISGHTALYWYRQSLGQGLEFLIYFQGNSAPDKSGLPSDRFSAERTGGSVSTLTIQRTQQEDSAVYLCASSFHPSGGTNEQFFGPGTRLTVL.

This chain joins TRBV18 and TRBJ2-1; TRBD2 aligns across 9 bases. Germline CDR1 is KGHSH and CDR2 is LQKENI. Losses at the gene ends were 3 bases for V and 6 bases for J; bases not matched to a gene: 9. The CDR3 is 16 amino acids. The DNA of the CDR3 is TGTGCCAGCTCACCGGTAACCCTGACTAGCGGCAATGAGCAGTTCTTC. Its translation: CASSPVTLTSGNEQFF.

This rearrangement joins TRBV5-1 to TRBJ1-6; 9 positions match TRBD1. This CDR3 comprises 14 residues. V shed 4 bases and J 6 bases; nucleotides not matched to a gene: 2. Germline V CDR1 and CDR2: SGHRS, YFSETQ. The CDR3 DNA sequence: TGCGCCAGCAGCGTGGACAGGGGTAATTCACCCCTCCACTTT. It codes for CASSVDRGNSPLHF.

The chain links TRBV4-1 to TRBJ1-1; TRBD1 is a possible D gene (5 bases). The CDR3 has 15 residues. V shed 1 base and J shed 2 bases, with 11 bases lying between them. Germline CDR1 is MGHRA and CDR2 is YSYEKL. The CDR3 spells CASSQGGQPNTEAFF. In DNA, the CDR3 is TGCGCCAGCAGCCAAGGCGGACAACCAAACACTGAAGCTTTCTTT.

This clone was seen just once. J is TRBJ1-5 and V is TRBV10-3, with D maybe TRBD1 (6 bases). V was cut by 10 bases and J by 3 bases, with 10 bases left in between. CDR3 length: 12 amino acids. CDR1 and CDR2 from the germline V gene are ENHRY and SYGVKD. CDR3 nucleotide sequence: TGTGCCACCGCAGGGGACAATCAGCCCCAGCATTTT. Translated, it gives CATAGDNQPQHF.

The chain carries TRBV4-2 and TRBJ1-2; D is ambiguous. The CDR3 contains 15 residues. Germline V lookup: CDR1 LGHNA, CDR2 YNFKEQ. Deletions cut 1 base from V and 3 bases from J, with 12 bases between. CDR3 nucleotide sequence: TGTGCCAGCAGCCAAGGGGAGGCAGGAGACTATGGCTACACCTTC. Translating gives CASSQGEAGDYGYTF.

The chain has TRBV19 and TRBJ1-5; no clear D. This CDR3 is built from 18 residues. V lost 3 bases and J lost 0, with 18 bases in between. Germline values: CDR1 LNHDA, CDR2 SQIVND (reference sequence). The CDR3 bases are TGTGCCAGTAGTATCTCCGCTGTGGAGAAATATAGCAATCAGCCCCAGCATTTT. Amino acids: CASSISAVEKYSNQPQHF.

V gene TRBV18 combines with J gene TRBJ2-1, with TRBD1 as a possible D gene (5 bases). The CDR3 runs 12 residues. The germline V gene encodes CDR1 KGHSH and CDR2 LQKENI. V was clipped by 8 bases and J by 9 bases, with 14 bases between them. Here the CDR3 reads CASTIPRVEQFF. The DNA of the CDR3 is TGTGCCAGCACGATCCCCAGGGTTGAGCAGTTCTTC. Complete variable domain (other parts from reference TRBV18 and TRBJ2-1): NAGVMQNPRHLVRRRGQEARLRCSPMKGHSHVYWYRQLPEEGLKFMVYLQKENIIDESGMPKERFSAEFPKEGPSILRIQQVVRGDSAAYFCASTIPRVEQFFGPGTRLTVL.

CDR3: CASSWDSSGNTIYF. The CDR3 region has the DNA TGTGCCAGCAGCTGGGACAGCTCTGGAAACACCATATATTTT. The genes are TRBV3-1 (or the pseudogene TRBV3-2) and TRBJ1-3; TRBD1 matches 7 bases. CDR3 length equals 14 residues. Germline V gives CDR1 LGHDT, CDR2 YNNKEL (reference sequence). Trimming took 5 bases from V and 0 from J; bases not matched to a gene: 1.

The gene calls are TRBV27 and TRBJ1-1, with D maybe TRBD1 (5 bases). Germline CDR1 and CDR2: MNHEY and SMNVEV (reference sequence). The CDR3 is made up of 13 amino acids. Trimming cost V 11 bases and J 3 bases, with 16 bases left between them. This chain's CDR3 is CAAGQGWHTEAFF. In DNA, the CDR3 is TGTGCCGCCGGCCAGGGATGGCACACTGAAGCTTTCTTT.

The chain is built from TRBV6-4 and TRBJ1-2; a weak D match, TRBD1 (6 bases). Germline loops: CDR1 MRHNA, CDR2 SNTAGT. V shed 0 bases and J shed 8 bases, with 22 bases lying between them. The CDR3 spans 17 residues. In nucleotides, the CDR3 is TGTGCCAGCAGTGACTCGTACTCCGGTTCGGGGGGCGAGGGCTACACCTTC. Translating gives CASSDSYSGSGGEGYTF.

This chain connects TRBV9 to TRBJ2-3; the match to TRBD1 covers 9 bases. The CDR3 totals 15 residues. Trimming removed 7 bases from V and 7 bases from J; junction bases left unmatched: 13. Germline CDR1 reads SGDLS; CDR2 reads YYNGEE. The CDR3 protein is CASCPGQGVPYTQYF. For the CDR3, the DNA is TGTGCCAGCTGTCCGGGACAGGGAGTTCCTTATACGCAGTATTTT. The entire variable domain, with the rest obtained from reference TRBV9 and TRBJ2-3, is as follows: DSGVTQTPKHLITATGQRVTLRCSPRSGDLSVYWYQQSLDQGLQFLIQYYNGEERAKGNILERFSAQQFPDLHSELNLSSLELGDSALYFCASCPGQGVPYTQYFGPGTRLTVL.

The chain carries TRBV18 and TRBJ2-7; weak D call: TRBD1 (6 bases). The CDR3 runs 14 residues. Trimming removed 3 bases at V and 0 bases at J, with 9 bases between. The germline V gene encodes CDR1 KGHSH and CDR2 LQKENI. The CDR3: CASSPGTNSYEQYF. CDR3 DNA sequence: TGTGCCAGCTCACCCGGGACAAACTCCTACGAGCAGTACTTC. The entire variable domain, with the rest obtained from reference TRBV18 and TRBJ2-7, is as follows: NAGVMQNPRHLVRRRGQEARLRCSPMKGHSHVYWYRQLPEEGLKFMVYLQKENIIDESGMPKERFSAEFPKEGPSILRIQQVVRGDSAAYFCASSPGTNSYEQYFGPGTRLTVT.

The chain combines TRBV5-4 with TRBJ1-2; D gene ambiguous. There are 13 residues in the CDR3. V shed 0 bases and J shed 3 bases, with 6 bases lying between them. Germline lookup yields CDR1 SGHNT and CDR2 YYREEE (reference sequence). DNA for the CDR3: TGTGCCAGCAGCTTGGGCGGGGACTATGGCTACACCTTC. This sequence encodes CASSLGGDYGYTF.

The rearrangement uses TRBV7-9 and TRBJ2-3, with 7 bases fitting TRBD2. This CDR3 contains 15 residues. Germline V gene data show CDR1 as SEHNR and CDR2 as FQNEAQ (reference sequence). The V and J ends lost 1 base and 3 bases, in that order; junction bases with no gene match: 4. The CDR3, as DNA: TGTGCCAGCAGCTTAGTGGCGGGAGCGACAGATACGCAGTATTTT. It translates to CASSLVAGATDTQYF.

The chain recombines TRBV27 with TRBJ1-6; D remains unclear. Trimming cost V 3 bases and J 16 bases, with 19 bases left between them. CDR1 is MNHEY and CDR2 is SMNVEV in the germline V gene (reference sequence). This CDR3 is 14 amino acids long. The chain's CDR3 is CASSFVNTFAQLHF. Here the CDR3 DNA reads TGTGCCAGCAGTTTCGTAAATACTTTTGCTCAACTCCACTTT.

The chain carries TRBV3-1 (or the pseudogene TRBV3-2) and TRBJ1-1; no clear D gene. The V end lost 6 bases, the J end lost 7 bases, and 9 bases lay between the germline ends. Germline CDR1 LGHDT, CDR2 YNNKEL (reference sequence). The CDR3 is made up of 11 amino acids. The CDR3 is CASSFGVEAFF. For the CDR3, the DNA is TGTGCCAGCAGTTTTGGAGTTGAAGCTTTCTTT.

V and J are TRBV2 and TRBJ1-1; 8 bases are a match to TRBD1. This CDR3 region has 15 residues. J gave up 1 base and V 2 bases, and 3 bases lay outside the gene matches. In germline, CDR1 is SNHLY, CDR2 FYNNEI. The CDR3 bases are TGTGCCAGCAGTGAATACGGGACAGGGAACACTGAAGCTTTCTTT. Its protein is CASSEYGTGNTEAFF.

V and J are TRBV6-2 or TRBV6-3 and TRBJ2-3; 12 bases are shared with TRBD2. After removal of 5 bases from V and 10 bases from J, the junction contained 13 bases not matched to a gene. This CDR3 region has 16 residues. Germline V CDR1 and CDR2: MNHEY, SVGEGT. The CDR3 region is CASSKGGLAGPESQYF. Here the CDR3 DNA reads TGTGCCAGCAGTAAAGGAGGACTAGCGGGGCCGGAATCGCAGTATTTT.

The CDR3 nucleotides are TGTGCCAGCAGGGGGACAGGGGGCAGCGGCTACACCTTC. Translated: CASRGTGGSGYTF. The rearrangement links TRBV27 to TRBJ1-2, with 12 positions matching TRBD1. The germline V gene encodes CDR1 MNHEY and CDR2 SMNVEV (reference sequence). V trimming: 6 bases; J trimming: 8 bases; junction bases outside the gene matches: 4. The CDR3 runs 13 residues.

V usage is TRBV7-2 and J usage is TRBJ1-4; 10 nucleotides line up with TRBD1. After removal of 5 bases from V and 14 bases from J, the junction contained 8 bases not matched to a gene. The CDR3 extends over 13 amino acids. The germline CDR1 and CDR2 sequences are SGHTA and FQGNSA. CDR3 in DNA: TGTGCCAGCAGCCTACAGGACAGGGGGGGGCTGTTTTTT. Its translation is CASSLQDRGGLFF.